This entry lists 27 T cell receptor beta chains sequenced from one sample in a study of CD8 T cells in Susac syndrome. cDNA came from around 0.5 to 1 ug RNA primed by random hexamers. Using its own MiXCR run on the immunoSEQ multiplex PCR reads, TCRdb lists one record per CDR3 protein. The sample has some 200,000 distinct CDR3 sequences, 90% to 95% seen once. The sequenced sample was CD4+ T cells from PBMCs. These receptors all come from a human donor with multiple sclerosis.

The chain is built from TRBV3-1 and TRBJ1-5; D might be TRBD1 (5 bases). The CDR3 sequence is 14 residues long. V gave up 2 bases and J gave up 9 bases, with 14 bases separating them. Germline V lookup: CDR1 LGHDT, CDR2 YNNKEL (reference sequence). CDR3 sequence (DNA): TGTGCCAGCAGCCAACAGGGCTTGGGTGGGCCCCAGCATTTT. The encoded protein is CASSQQGLGGPQHF.

The chain employs TRBV29-1 and TRBJ1-2, with D perhaps TRBD1 (5 bases). This CDR3 comprises 12 residues. With 8 bases removed from V and 4 bases from J, the gap between germline ends came to 14 bases. From germline, CDR1 is SQVTM and CDR2 ANQGSEA. In DNA form, the CDR3 reads TGCAGCATCCGGGGAGGGACCTATGGCTACACCTTC. As protein: CSIRGGTYGYTF.

V and J are TRBV27 and TRBJ1-1; D not certain. V shed 5 bases and J shed 5 bases, with 12 bases lying between them. The germline V gene has CDR1 MNHEY and CDR2 SMNVEV (reference sequence). This CDR3 is built from 13 residues. This CDR3 is CASSPSTRTEAFF. The CDR3 DNA is TGTGCCAGCAGTCCCTCAACTCGGACTGAAGCTTTCTTT.

The V and J genes are TRBV9 and TRBJ2-7; TRBD2 aligns across 9 bases. V trimming: 4 bases; J trimming: 1 base; junction bases outside the gene matches: 9. CDR3 size: 16 residues. Germline CDR1 and CDR2: SGDLS and YYNGEE. The CDR3 sequence: CASSLTGTSLSYEQYF. The DNA for the CDR3 is TGTGCCAGCAGCCTAACCGGGACTAGCCTTTCCTACGAGCAGTACTTC.

The chain uses TRBV25-1 and TRBJ1-6; perhaps TRBD1 as D (5 bases). CDR1 MGHDK and CDR2 SYGVNS come from the germline V gene. The V gene lost 8 bases and the J gene lost 9 bases, with 26 bases spanning the gap. The CDR3 loop spans 17 amino acids. The CDR3 loop reads CASSPMQGLGGGSPLHF. CDR3 DNA sequence: TGTGCCAGCTCCCCCATGCAGGGTCTCGGAGGTGGTTCACCCCTCCACTTT.

This sequence joins TRBV5-1 and TRBJ1-1, with D possibly being TRBD1 (5 bases). The V and J ends lost 4 bases and 6 bases respectively, with 16 bases between them. Germline CDR1 and CDR2: SGHRS and YFSETQ. The CDR3 sequence is 14 residues long. In DNA, the CDR3 is TGCGCCAGCAGCCAAGCCGGGGGACGGTCTGAAGCTTTCTTT. Amino acid sequence: CASSQAGGRSEAFF. Full variable domain (remainder filled in from reference TRBV5-1 and TRBJ1-1): KAGVTQTPRYLIKTRGQQVTLSCSPISGHRSVSWYQQTPGQGLQFLFEYFSETQRNKGNFPGRFSGRQFSNSRSEMNVSTLELGDSALYLCASSQAGGRSEAFFGQGTRLTVV.

The chain recombines TRBV10-3 with TRBJ2-1; 7 nucleotides agree with TRBD2. The CDR3 contains 14 residues. Germline trimming cut 10 bases from V and 6 bases from J; bases unmatched to any gene: 12. CDR1 and CDR2 from the germline V gene are ENHRY and SYGVKD. In DNA form, the CDR3 reads TGTGCCAGCTGGGGAGGGAGGATCGGCAATGAGCAGTTCTTC. It specifies CASWGGRIGNEQFF.

This rearrangement joins TRBV5-4 to TRBJ2-5, with no clear D. Per the germline V gene, CDR1 is SGHNT and CDR2 is YYREEE (reference sequence). The CDR3 has 13 amino acids. Trimming shortened V by 0 bases and J by 4 bases, and 7 bases separated the two germline ends. Written as DNA, the CDR3 is TGTGCCAGCAGCTTGGTTCCAGCAGAGACCCAGTACTTC. This encodes CASSLVPAETQYF.

This rearrangement joins TRBV6-2 or TRBV6-3 to TRBJ2-1; TRBD1 matches at 8 bases. The V gene's germline CDR1 is MNHEY and CDR2 SVGEGT. V lost 5 bases and J lost 14; bases outside the gene matches: 8. This CDR3 spans 12 amino acids. The CDR3 sequence: CASSPRQGIKFF. In nucleotides, the CDR3 is TGTGCCAGCAGTCCAAGACAGGGGATCAAGTTCTTC.

The genes are TRBV3-1 and TRBJ2-7; TRBD2 matches at 10 bases. Trimming removed 4 bases from V and 4 bases from J; junction bases left unmatched: 7. The CDR3 runs to 15 residues. Germline V gene sequence: CDR1 LGHDT, CDR2 YNNKEL (reference sequence). The CDR3 DNA reads TGTGCCAGCAGCCTTCGACTAGCGGGTTTGTACGAGCAGTACTTC. Its protein product is CASSLRLAGLYEQYF.

The chain links TRBV11-1 to TRBJ2-7; TRBD2 matches at 7 bases. Germline V gene lookup returns CDR1 SGHAT and CDR2 FQDESV (reference sequence). V lost 1 base and J lost 3; bases outside the gene matches: 6. The CDR3 is 15 amino acids. CDR3 in amino acids: CASSLGGGAIYEQYF. CDR3 sequence (DNA): TGTGCCAGCAGCTTAGGCGGGGGAGCGATCTACGAGCAGTACTTC.

V usage is TRBV2 and J usage is TRBJ2-3; 7 nucleotides match TRBD2. This CDR3 comprises 14 residues. The trim removed 3 bases at V and 3 bases at J, leaving 3 bases unmatched. Germline CDR1 SNHLY, CDR2 FYNNEI. The CDR3 DNA reads as TGTGCCAGCAGTGACAGGGAGGGAACAGATACGCAGTATTTT. Amino acids: CASSDREGTDTQYF.

The chain has TRBV20-1 and TRBJ2-1, with D unclear. V was clipped by 1 base and J by 3 bases, with 7 bases between them. The V gene's germline CDR1 is DFQATT and CDR2 SNEGSKA (reference sequence). The CDR3 sequence is 13 residues long. Written as DNA, the CDR3 is TGCAGTGCTAGAGCGGGCATCTACAATGAGCAGTTCTTC. It yields the protein CSARAGIYNEQFF.

The chain couples TRBV6-5 to TRBJ2-4; 13 bases fit TRBD2. V was clipped by 5 bases and J by 6 bases; unmatched bases: 7. CDR3 length: 16 amino acids. Germline loops: CDR1 MNHEY, CDR2 SVGAGI. CDR3 protein: CASSVLAGGPGNIQYF. The CDR3 DNA reads as TGTGCCAGCAGTGTACTAGCGGGGGGGCCGGGAAACATTCAGTACTTC.

The chain uses TRBV6-5 and TRBJ2-3, with a weak D call TRBD1 (6 bases). The germline gives CDR1 MNHEY, CDR2 SVGAGI. The CDR3 spans 15 residues. The V end was cut by 5 bases, the J end by 0 bases, with 12 bases between. The CDR3 spells CASSPRTASTDTQYF. The CDR3 DNA follows: TGTGCCAGCAGTCCCCGGACAGCTAGCACAGATACGCAGTATTTT.

The rearrangement links TRBV27 to TRBJ2-7, with D perhaps TRBD1 (6 bases). CDR3 length equals 13 residues. Trimming stripped 2 bases from V and 3 bases from J, with 8 bases between. Germline CDR1 and CDR2: MNHEY and SMNVEV (reference sequence). CDR3 sequence (DNA): TGTGCCAGCAGTTTAGAGGGGGTCTACGAGCAGTACTTC. It specifies CASSLEGVYEQYF.

The chain combines TRBV3-1 with TRBJ2-1; tentative D call: TRBD1 (6 bases). The V gene lost 4 bases and the J gene lost 6 bases, with 13 bases spanning the gap. The germline CDR1 and CDR2 sequences are LGHDT and YNNKEL (reference sequence). The length of the CDR3 is 14 residues. The CDR3 DNA reads TGTGCCAGCAGCCGAGGGGGTTCCCCCAATGAGCAGTTCTTC. It translates to CASSRGGSPNEQFF.

The CDR3 nucleotides are TGTGCCAGCAGCACCAGGGGGAATGGAAACACCATATATTTT. Its translation is CASSTRGNGNTIYF. The rearrangement links TRBV9 to TRBJ1-3, with TRBD1 matching over 7 bases. Trimming at V came to 4 bases and at J to 3 bases, leaving 4 bases not matched to a gene. Germline-derived CDR1 and CDR2 are SGDLS and YYNGEE. The CDR3 sequence is 14 residues long.

The gene calls are TRBV2 and TRBJ2-1; 14 bases fit TRBD2. CDR3 length: 15 residues. Losses at the gene ends were 7 bases for V and 7 bases for J; bases not matched to a gene: 6. The V gene's germline CDR1 is SNHLY and CDR2 FYNNEI. The CDR3 nucleotides are TGTGCCAGCAATCTCCGACTAGCGGGAGGGAATGAGCAGTTCTTC. Translated, it gives CASNLRLAGGNEQFF.

The chain couples TRBV12-3 or TRBV12-4 to TRBJ2-5; 11 nucleotides line up with TRBD2. J was trimmed by 3 bases and V by 6 bases; bases with no gene match: 3. There are 14 residues in the CDR3. Written as DNA, the CDR3 is TGTGCCAGCAGACCGGGACTAGCGGAAGAGACCCAGTACTTC. Translation: CASRPGLAEETQYF.

The chain couples TRBV19 to TRBJ1-2; the D is unclear. This CDR3 spans 13 amino acids. With 2 bases removed from V and 4 bases from J, the gap between germline ends came to 8 bases. Per germline, CDR1 LNHDA and CDR2 SQIVND (reference sequence). The CDR3 DNA sequence: TGTGCCAGTAGTATACCCCAAGCCTATGGCTACACCTTC. This gives the protein CASSIPQAYGYTF.

The chain has TRBV7-9 and TRBJ2-1, with D maybe TRBD2 (5 bases). V was cut by 3 bases and J by 0 bases, with 12 bases left in between. This CDR3 comprises 16 residues. Per germline, CDR1 SEHNR and CDR2 FQNEAQ (reference sequence). The CDR3 spells CASSFRSGLSYNEQFF. Here the CDR3 DNA reads TGTGCCAGCAGCTTCAGGAGCGGCCTCTCCTACAATGAGCAGTTCTTC. Full variable domain (rest looked up from reference TRBV7-9 and TRBJ2-1): DTGVSQNPRHKITKRGQNVTFRCDPISEHNRLYWYRQTLGQGPEFLTYFQNEAQLEKSRLLSDRFSAERPKGSFSTLEIQRTEQGDSAMYLCASSFRSGLSYNEQFFGPGTRLTVL.

This rearrangement joins TRBV20-1 to TRBJ1-6; 10 nucleotides match TRBD1. Germline loops: CDR1 DFQATT, CDR2 SNEGSKA (reference sequence). The junction had 2 bases not matched to a gene; V was cut back by 3 bases and J by 3 bases. The CDR3 is 15 residues long. The CDR3 coding sequence is TGCAGTGCTAGGTGGACAGGGGGCTATAATTCACCCCTCCACTTT. This codes for CSARWTGGYNSPLHF.

CDR3 in DNA: TGTGCCACCAGCAGAGATCGGCAGCGTCTGGCTTTCTTT. Translating gives CATSRDRQRLAFF. The chain combines TRBV15 with TRBJ1-1, with D uncertain. Germline CDR1 is LNHNV and CDR2 is YYDKDF (reference sequence). This CDR3 is built from 13 residues. Trimming removed 0 bases at V and 11 bases at J, with 13 bases between.

The chain combines TRBV12-5 with TRBJ1-6, with D unresolved. CDR3 length: 15 amino acids. CDR1 and CDR2 from the germline V gene are LGHNT and FRNRAP. Trimming pared 0 bases from V and 10 bases from J, leaving 13 bases between. In nucleotides, the CDR3 is TGTGCTAGTGGTTTGGTACCAGCGTATAGGTCACCCCTCCACTTT. It translates to CASGLVPAYRSPLHF.

This chain links TRBV10-3 with TRBJ2-3; D call uncertain. With 2 bases removed from V and 6 bases from J, the gap between germline ends came to 15 bases. This CDR3 comprises 15 residues. Germline V gene lookup returns CDR1 ENHRY and CDR2 SYGVKD. The DNA for the CDR3 is TGTGCCATCAGTGAGGCATGGGCCAGCATCGATACGCAGTATTTT. Its protein is CAISEAWASIDTQYF.

This chain links TRBV27 with TRBJ1-1; perhaps TRBD1 as D (5 bases). The CDR3 sequence is 13 residues long. V lost 5 bases to trimming and J lost 7 bases, with 14 bases between them. Per the germline V gene, CDR1 is MNHEY and CDR2 is SMNVEV (reference sequence). The CDR3 bases are TGTGCCAGCAGTCTCCACTCAGGGCTTGAAGCTTTCTTT. It yields the protein CASSLHSGLEAFF.